This T cell receptor (beta chain) was profiled in a study of T cells in Graves' hyperthyroidism and ophthalmopathy. RNA transcripts provided the source from which TCR beta CDR3 regions were amplified. A set of HTBI primers served as the primers for a first-round RT-PCR of the TCR CDR3. TCRdb passed the multiplex PCR reads through MiXCR, listing each CDR3 protein once. The repertoire holds around 400,000 distinct CDR3 sequences, roughly 13% seen once, with 9% to 9.5% in the top ten. In this sample, this clonotype turned up many times. This CDR3 spans 14 amino acids. V lost 6 bases, J lost 0 bases, and 2 bases stayed unmatched.

The source of this sequence is a woman aged 18-29 years with Graves' hyperthyroidism. The sample consisted of blood. The chain combines TRBV12-3 or TRBV12-4 with TRBJ1-5, with 7 bases matching TRBD1. The CDR3 sequence: CASRGTVSNQPQHF. In DNA, the CDR3 is TGTGCCAGCAGGGGGACAGTTAGCAATCAGCCCCAGCATTTT.